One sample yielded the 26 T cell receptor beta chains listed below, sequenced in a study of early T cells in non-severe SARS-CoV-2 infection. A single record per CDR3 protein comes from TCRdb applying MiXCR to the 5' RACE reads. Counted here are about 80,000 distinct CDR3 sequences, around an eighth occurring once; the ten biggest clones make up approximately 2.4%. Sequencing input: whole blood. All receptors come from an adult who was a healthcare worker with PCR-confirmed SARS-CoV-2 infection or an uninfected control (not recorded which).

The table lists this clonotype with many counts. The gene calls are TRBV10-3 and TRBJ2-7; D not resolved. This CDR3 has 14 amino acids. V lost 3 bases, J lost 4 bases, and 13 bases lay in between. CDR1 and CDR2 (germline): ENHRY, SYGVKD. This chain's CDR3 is CAISEGPTRYEQYF. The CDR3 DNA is TGTGCCATCAGTGAAGGTCCAACAAGATACGAGCAGTACTTC.

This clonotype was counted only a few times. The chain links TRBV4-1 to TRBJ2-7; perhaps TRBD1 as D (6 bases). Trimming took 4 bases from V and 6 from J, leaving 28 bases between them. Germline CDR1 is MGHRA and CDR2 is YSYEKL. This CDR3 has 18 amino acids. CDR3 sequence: CASSLRGNTWDTPSEQYF. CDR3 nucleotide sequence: TGCGCCAGCAGCCTAAGGGGGAATACTTGGGACACCCCTTCCGAGCAGTACTTC.

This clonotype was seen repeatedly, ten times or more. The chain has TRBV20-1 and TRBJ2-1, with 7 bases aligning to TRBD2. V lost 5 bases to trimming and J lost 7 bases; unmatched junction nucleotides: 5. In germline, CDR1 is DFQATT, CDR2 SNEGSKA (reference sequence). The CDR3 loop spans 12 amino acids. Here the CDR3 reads CSAGTTGNEQFF. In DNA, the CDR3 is TGCAGTGCTGGGACTACCGGGAATGAGCAGTTCTTC.

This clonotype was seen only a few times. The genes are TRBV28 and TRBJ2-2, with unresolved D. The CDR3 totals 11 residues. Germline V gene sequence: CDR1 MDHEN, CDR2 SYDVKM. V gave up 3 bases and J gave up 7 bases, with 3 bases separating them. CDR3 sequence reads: CASSLNGELFF. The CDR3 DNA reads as TGTGCCAGCAGTTTGAACGGGGAGCTGTTTTTT.

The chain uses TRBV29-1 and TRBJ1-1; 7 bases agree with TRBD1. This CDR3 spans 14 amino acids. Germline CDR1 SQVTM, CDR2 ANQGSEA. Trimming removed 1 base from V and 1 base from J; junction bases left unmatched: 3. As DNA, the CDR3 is TGCAGCGTTGAAGGGGGACAGAGGAACACTGAAGCTTTCTTT. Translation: CSVEGGQRNTEAFF.

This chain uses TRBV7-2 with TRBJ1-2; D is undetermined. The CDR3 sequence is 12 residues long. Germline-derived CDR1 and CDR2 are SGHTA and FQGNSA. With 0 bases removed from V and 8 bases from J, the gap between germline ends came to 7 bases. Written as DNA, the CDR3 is TGTGCCAGCAGCTTAGCCTATGCGGGCTACACCTTC. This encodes CASSLAYAGYTF.

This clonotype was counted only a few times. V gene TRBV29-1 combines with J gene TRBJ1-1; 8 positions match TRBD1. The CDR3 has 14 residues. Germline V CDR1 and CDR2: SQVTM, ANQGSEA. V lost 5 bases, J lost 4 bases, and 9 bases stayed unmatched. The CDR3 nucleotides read TGCAGCGTTTTGGGCGGCAGGGGGCTCACTGAAGCTTTCTTT. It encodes CSVLGGRGLTEAFF.

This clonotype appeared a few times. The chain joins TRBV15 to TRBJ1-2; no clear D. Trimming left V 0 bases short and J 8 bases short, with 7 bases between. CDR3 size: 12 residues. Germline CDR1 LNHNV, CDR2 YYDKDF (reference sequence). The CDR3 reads CATSRERYGYTF. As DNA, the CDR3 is TGTGCCACCAGCAGAGAGAGGTACGGCTACACCTTC. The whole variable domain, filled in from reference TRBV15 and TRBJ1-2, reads DAMVIQNPRYQVTQFGKPVTLSCSQTLNHNVMYWYQQKSSQAPKLLFHYYDKDFNNEADTPDNFQSRRPNTSFCFLDIRSPGLGDTAMYLCATSRERYGYTFGSGTRLTVV.

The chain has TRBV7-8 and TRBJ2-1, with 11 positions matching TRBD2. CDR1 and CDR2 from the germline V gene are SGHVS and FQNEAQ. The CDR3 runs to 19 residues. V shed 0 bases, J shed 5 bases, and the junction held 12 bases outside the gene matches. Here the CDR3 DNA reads TGTGCCAGCAGCTTAGCGTGGGCCCCAACTAGCGGGAGAGACAATGAGCAGTTCTTC. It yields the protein CASSLAWAPTSGRDNEQFF.

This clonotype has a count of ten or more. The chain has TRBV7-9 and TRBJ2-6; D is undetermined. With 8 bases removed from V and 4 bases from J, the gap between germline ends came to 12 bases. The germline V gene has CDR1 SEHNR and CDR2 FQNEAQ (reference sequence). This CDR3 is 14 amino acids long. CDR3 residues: CASVRDGGANVLTF. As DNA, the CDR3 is TGTGCCAGCGTCCGAGATGGAGGGGCCAACGTCCTGACTTTC.

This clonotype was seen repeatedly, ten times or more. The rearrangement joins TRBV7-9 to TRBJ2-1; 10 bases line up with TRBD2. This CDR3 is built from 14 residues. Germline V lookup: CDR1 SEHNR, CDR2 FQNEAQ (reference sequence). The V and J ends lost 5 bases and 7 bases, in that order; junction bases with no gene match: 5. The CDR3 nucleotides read TGTGCCAGCAGCATTAGCGGGGGGAGGAATGAGCAGTTCTTC. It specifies CASSISGGRNEQFF.

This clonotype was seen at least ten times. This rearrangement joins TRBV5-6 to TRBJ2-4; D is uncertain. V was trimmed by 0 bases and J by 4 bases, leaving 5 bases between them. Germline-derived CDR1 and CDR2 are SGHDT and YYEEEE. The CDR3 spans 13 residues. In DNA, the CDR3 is TGTGCCAGCAGCTTGGACGAAAAAAACATTCAGTACTTC. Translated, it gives CASSLDEKNIQYF.

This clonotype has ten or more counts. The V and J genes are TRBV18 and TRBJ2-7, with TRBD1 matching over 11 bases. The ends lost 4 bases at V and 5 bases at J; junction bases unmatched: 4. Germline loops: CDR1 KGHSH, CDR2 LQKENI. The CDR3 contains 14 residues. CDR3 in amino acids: CASSQDRGRNEQYF. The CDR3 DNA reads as TGTGCCAGCTCACAGGACAGGGGGCGGAACGAGCAGTACTTC.

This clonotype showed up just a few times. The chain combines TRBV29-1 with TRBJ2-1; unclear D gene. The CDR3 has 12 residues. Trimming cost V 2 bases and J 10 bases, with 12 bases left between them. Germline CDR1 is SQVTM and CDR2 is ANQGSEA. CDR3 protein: CSVETRRIEQFF. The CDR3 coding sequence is TGCAGCGTTGAAACCCGAAGGATAGAGCAGTTCTTC.

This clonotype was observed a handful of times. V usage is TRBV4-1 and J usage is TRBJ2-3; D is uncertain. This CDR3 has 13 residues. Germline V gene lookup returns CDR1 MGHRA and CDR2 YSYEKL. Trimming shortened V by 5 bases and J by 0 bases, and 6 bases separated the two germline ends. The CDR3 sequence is CASSTASTDTQYF. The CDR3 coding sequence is TGCGCCAGCAGCACGGCTAGCACAGATACGCAGTATTTT.

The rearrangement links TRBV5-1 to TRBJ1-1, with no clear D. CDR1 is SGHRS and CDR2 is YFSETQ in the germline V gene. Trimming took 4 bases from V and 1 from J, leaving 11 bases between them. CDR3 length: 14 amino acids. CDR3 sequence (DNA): TGCGCCAGCAGCCTAACTGTCGGGAACACTGAAGCTTTCTTT. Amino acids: CASSLTVGNTEAFF.

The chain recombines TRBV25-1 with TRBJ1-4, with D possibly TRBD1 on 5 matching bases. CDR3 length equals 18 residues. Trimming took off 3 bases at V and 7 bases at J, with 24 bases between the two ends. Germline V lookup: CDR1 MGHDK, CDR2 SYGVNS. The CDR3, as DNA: TGTGCCAGCAGTGACCAAACTACAGGATTTGGTCTAGGTGAAAAACTGTTTTTT. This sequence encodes CASSDQTTGFGLGEKLFF.

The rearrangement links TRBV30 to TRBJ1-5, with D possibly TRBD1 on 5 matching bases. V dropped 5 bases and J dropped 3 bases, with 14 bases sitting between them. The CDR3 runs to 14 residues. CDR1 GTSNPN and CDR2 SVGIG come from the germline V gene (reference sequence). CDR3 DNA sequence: TGTGCCTGGGGCCGGGACGGTGTCAATCAGCCCCAGCATTTT. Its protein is CAWGRDGVNQPQHF.

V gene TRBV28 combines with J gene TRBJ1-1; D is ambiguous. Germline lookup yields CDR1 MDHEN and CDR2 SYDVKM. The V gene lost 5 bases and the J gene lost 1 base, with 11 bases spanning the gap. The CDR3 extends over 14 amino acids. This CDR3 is CASSPLPQNTEAFF. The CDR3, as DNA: TGTGCCAGCAGTCCCCTCCCTCAGAACACTGAAGCTTTCTTT.

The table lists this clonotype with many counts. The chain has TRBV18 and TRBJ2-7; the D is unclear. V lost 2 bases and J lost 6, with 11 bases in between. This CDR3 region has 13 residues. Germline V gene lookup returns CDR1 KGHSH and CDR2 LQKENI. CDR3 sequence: CASSPGPVGEQYF. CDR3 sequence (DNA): TGTGCCAGCTCACCAGGGCCTGTGGGCGAGCAGTACTTC.

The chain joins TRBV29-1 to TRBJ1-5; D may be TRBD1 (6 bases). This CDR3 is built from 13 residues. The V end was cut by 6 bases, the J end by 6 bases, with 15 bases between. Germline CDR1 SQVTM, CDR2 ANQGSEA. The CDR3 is CSVGPGGAQPQHF. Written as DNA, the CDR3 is TGCAGCGTGGGCCCGGGGGGGGCTCAGCCCCAGCATTTT.

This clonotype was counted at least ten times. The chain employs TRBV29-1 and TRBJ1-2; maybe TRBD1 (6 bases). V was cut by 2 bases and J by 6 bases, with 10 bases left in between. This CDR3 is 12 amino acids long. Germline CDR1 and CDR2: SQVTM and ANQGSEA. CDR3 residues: CSVEMGGNGYTF. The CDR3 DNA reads TGCAGCGTTGAAATGGGGGGCAATGGCTACACCTTC. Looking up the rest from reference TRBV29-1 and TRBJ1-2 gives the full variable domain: SAVISQKPSRDICQRGTSLTIQCQVDSQVTMMFWYRQQPGQSLTLIATANQGSEATYESGFVIDKFPISRPNLTFSTLTVSNMSPEDSSIYLCSVEMGGNGYTFGSGTRLTVV.

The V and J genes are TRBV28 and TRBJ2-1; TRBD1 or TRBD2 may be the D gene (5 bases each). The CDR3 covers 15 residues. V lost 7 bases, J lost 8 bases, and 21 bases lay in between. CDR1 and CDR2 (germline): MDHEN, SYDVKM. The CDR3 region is CASNPPGRSPHEQFF. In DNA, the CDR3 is TGTGCCAGCAACCCCCCGGGACGGAGCCCCCATGAGCAGTTCTTC.

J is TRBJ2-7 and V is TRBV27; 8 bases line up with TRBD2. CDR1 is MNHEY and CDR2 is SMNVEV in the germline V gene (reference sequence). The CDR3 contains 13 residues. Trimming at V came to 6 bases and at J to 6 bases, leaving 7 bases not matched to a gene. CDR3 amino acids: CASRRAGELEQYF. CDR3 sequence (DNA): TGTGCCAGCAGGAGAGCGGGAGAGCTCGAGCAGTACTTC.

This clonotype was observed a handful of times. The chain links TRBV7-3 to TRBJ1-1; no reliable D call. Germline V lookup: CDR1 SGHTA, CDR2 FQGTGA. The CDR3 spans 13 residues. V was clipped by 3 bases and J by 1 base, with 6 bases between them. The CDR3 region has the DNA TGTGCCAGCAGCTTGTACCCGAACACTGAAGCTTTCTTT. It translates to CASSLYPNTEAFF.

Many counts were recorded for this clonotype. In nucleotides, the CDR3 is TGTGCCAGCAGTGAATTTATAAGGGAGACCCAGTACTTC. Protein: CASSEFIRETQYF. This chain joins TRBV25-1 and TRBJ2-5, with D uncertain. Trimming pared 1 base from V and 5 bases from J, leaving 8 bases between. The CDR3 runs to 13 residues. The germline CDR1 and CDR2 sequences are MGHDK and SYGVNS. The whole variable domain, remainder taken from reference TRBV25-1 and TRBJ2-5, is EADIYQTPRYLVIGTGKKITLECSQTMGHDKMYWYQQDPGMELHLIHYSYGVNSTEKGDLSSESTVSRIRTEHFPLTLESARPSHTSQYLCASSEFIRETQYFGPGTRLLVL.